These T cell receptor beta chains were read from a single sample in a study of blood T cell repertoires in COVID-19. TCRdb's copy holds only in-frame clones and misses some; the assay was immunoSEQ multiplex PCR. Seen here are fewer than 500,000 clones, roughly 90% observed once, and the top ten hold approximately 1%. Sequencing was done on a sample of PBMCs or T cells enriched from blood (not recorded which). These receptors were taken from a woman aged 25-40 years with acute COVID-19. The CDR3 runs from the conserved cysteine through the conserved F or W. The D gene is left open where the match is weak. Size is stated for part of the rows, as once, few or many counts, or as a class when the clone is expanded.

d_gene,abundance,j_gene,v_gene,CDR3nt,CDR3aa
NA,NA,TRBJ1-6,TRBV10-3,TGTGCCGGCAGCCAAGGGAGGGGTTCACCCCTCCACTTT,CAGSQGRGSPLHF
TRBD1,NA,TRBJ1-2,TRBV15,TGTGCCACCAGCAGAGAAGGGAGGACAGGGGGCGCAGGGGGCTACACCTTC,CATSREGRTGGAGGYTF
TRBD1,NA,TRBJ1-2,TRBV11-2,TGTGCCAGCACCACCCCGACAGGGGGTTCTGGCTACACCTTC,CASTTPTGGSGYTF
NA,NA,TRBJ1-2,TRBV19,TGTGCCAGTAGCCCGACACTAGACTATGGCTACACCTTC,CASSPTLDYGYTF
TRBD1,NA,TRBJ1-3,TRBV5-3,TGTGCCAGAAGCTTGGGGGTACAGGGGGCTGGTGGAAACACCATATATTTT,CARSLGVQGAGGNTIYF
TRBD1,NA,TRBJ1-1,TRBV2,TGTGCCAGCAGTGAGGACAGGGTTGTCACTGAAGCTTTCTTT,CASSEDRVVTEAFF
NA,NA,TRBJ2-3,TRBV24-1,TGTGCCACCAGTGATGGGACTGGAGATACGCAGTATTTT,CATSDGTGDTQYF
TRBD1,NA,TRBJ1-1,TRBV5-4,TGTGCCAGCAGCTCAGGACAGGGTGAAGCTTTCTTT,CASSSGQGEAFF
NA,NA,TRBJ1-4,TRBV7-6,TGTGCCAGCTCAGCTAGTTACGGGTTGGATGAAAAACTGTTTTTT,CASSASYGLDEKLFF
NA,NA,TRBJ1-6,TRBV18,TGTGCCAGCTCCCTGGACAGCCGAGGCTCCTATAATTCACCCCTCCACTTT,CASSLDSRGSYNSPLHF
NA,NA,TRBJ2-7,TRBV11-2,TGTGCCAGCAGCTTAGAAAAGGTAGCAATCTACATGAACTTC,CASSLEKVAIYMNF
NA,few,TRBJ1-2,TRBV6-1,TGTGCCAGCAGTGAAGACAGAAACTATGGCTACACCTTC,CASSEDRNYGYTF
NA,NA,TRBJ2-5,TRBV5-5,TGTGCCAGCAGCTTTGAGGGGGGGCCGAAGACCCAGTACTTC,CASSFEGGPKTQYF
NA,few,TRBJ2-1,TRBV20-1,TGCAGTGCTAGAAGGCGGGATGAGCAGTTCTTC,CSARRRDEQFF
TRBD1,NA,TRBJ1-1,TRBV7-9,TGTGCCAGCAGTCGACAGGGCCCTGAAGCTTTCTTT,CASSRQGPEAFF
TRBD2,NA,TRBJ2-1,TRBV9,TGTGCCACCAGTAGCGGGGGGGAAGCCTACAATGAGCAGTTCTTC,CATSSGGEAYNEQFF
NA,NA,TRBJ1-1,TRBV3-1/TRBV3-2,TGTGCCAGCAGCTTCCGTCCGGGGGGCTTGAACACTGAAGCTTTCTTT,CASSFRPGGLNTEAFF
NA,many,TRBJ1-1,TRBV15,TGTGCCACCAGCAGAGGCTGGACACTCATTGAGACTGAAGCTTTCTTT,CATSRGWTLIETEAFF
NA,few,TRBJ1-1,TRBV3-1/TRBV3-2,TGTGCCAGCAGCCAGGGTTCGGGCACTGAAGCTTTCTTT,CASSQGSGTEAFF
NA,once,TRBJ1-6,TRBV11-3,TGTGCCAGCAGCTTAGGGACAGATTCACCCCTCCACTTT,CASSLGTDSPLHF
TRBD1,NA,TRBJ2-5,TRBV15,TGTGCCACCAGCTTAGGGGGCCAGGAGGAGACCCAGTACTTC,CATSLGGQEETQYF
NA,NA,TRBJ1-1,TRBV11-3,TGTGCCAGCAGCCCCAGAGGGAACACTGAAGCTTTCTTT,CASSPRGNTEAFF
NA,NA,TRBJ1-5,TRBV10-2,TGCGCCAGCAGTGAATACAAGGGAGATCAGCCCCAGCATTTT,CASSEYKGDQPQHF